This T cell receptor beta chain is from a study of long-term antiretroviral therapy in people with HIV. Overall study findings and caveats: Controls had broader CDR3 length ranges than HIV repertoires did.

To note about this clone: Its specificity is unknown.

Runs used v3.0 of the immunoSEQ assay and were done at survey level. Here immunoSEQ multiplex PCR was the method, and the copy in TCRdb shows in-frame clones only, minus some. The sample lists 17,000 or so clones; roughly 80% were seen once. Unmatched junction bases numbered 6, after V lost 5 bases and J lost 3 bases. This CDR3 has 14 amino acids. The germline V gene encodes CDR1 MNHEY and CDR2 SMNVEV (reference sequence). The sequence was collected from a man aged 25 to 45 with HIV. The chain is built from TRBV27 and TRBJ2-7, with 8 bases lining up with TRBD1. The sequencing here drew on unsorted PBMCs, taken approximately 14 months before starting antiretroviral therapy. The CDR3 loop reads CASSHRDRYYEQYF. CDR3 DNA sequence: TGTGCCAGCAGTCACCGGGACAGGTACTACGAGCAGTACTTC.